This T cell receptor (beta chain) was retrieved from a study of metastatic and nonmetastatic thyroid tumors. Study background: Peripheral blood and tumor or nodule samples from malignant and benign thyroid patients were compared. Findings of the study overall: Significantly higher TCR beta diversity was reportedly seen in malignant thyroid tumors than benign nodules, in blood and tumor.

The CDR3 is 14 residues long. Germline V gene data show CDR1 as SNHLY and CDR2 as FYNNEI. V was pared by 6 bases and J by 2 bases, with 13 bases between. In the authors' methods: What underpinned the distant-metastasis classifier for papillary thyroid cancer was the set of CDR3 differences across clinicopathological groups. TCRdb reprocessed the PCR reads using MiXCR. The V and J calls shown here were made by TCRdb, not taken from the authors' results. The sample records 75,000 to 95,000 clones, over 9.5% being singletons. No treatment had been given to any patient before thyroid surgery. Worth noting for this clone: Its antigen remains unknown. A read error is possible here, since a much larger clone lies one base away.

The TCR comes from a female donor with papillary thyroid cancer or a benign thyroid nodule (not recorded which). Some clones in this sample may be carry-over from other donors' samples. The sequenced sample was blood. V gene TRBV2 combines with J gene TRBJ2-5, with D perhaps TRBD2 (5 bases). The CDR3 sequence is CASRKHGGQETQYF. As DNA, the CDR3 is TGTGCCAGCAGGAAACATGGAGGACAAGAGACCCAGTACTTC.